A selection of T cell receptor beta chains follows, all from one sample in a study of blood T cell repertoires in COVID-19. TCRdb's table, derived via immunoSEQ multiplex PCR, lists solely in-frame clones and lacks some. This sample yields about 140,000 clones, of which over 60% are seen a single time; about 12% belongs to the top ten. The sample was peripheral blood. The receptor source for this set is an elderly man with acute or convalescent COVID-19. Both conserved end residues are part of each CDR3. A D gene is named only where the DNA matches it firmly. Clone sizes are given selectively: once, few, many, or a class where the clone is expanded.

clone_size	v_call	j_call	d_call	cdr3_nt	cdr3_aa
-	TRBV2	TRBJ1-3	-	TGTGCCAGCAGTGAGAGCAGGGGCTCTGGAAACACCATATATTTT	CASSESRGSGNTIYF
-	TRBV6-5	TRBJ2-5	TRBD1	TGTGCCAGCAGCCTTTACAGGGGCCAGACCCAGTACTTC	CASSLYRGQTQYF
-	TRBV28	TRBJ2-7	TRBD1	TGTGCCATCAGACAGGGCCCCTACGAGCAGTACTTC	CAIRQGPYEQYF
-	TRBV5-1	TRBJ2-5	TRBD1	TGCGCCAGCAGCTTACAGGGGCTCGGGGAGACCCAGTACTTC	CASSLQGLGETQYF
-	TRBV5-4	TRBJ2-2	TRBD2	TGTGCCAGCAGCTTCGCACCACTAGCGACCGGGGAGCTGTTTTTT	CASSFAPLATGELFF
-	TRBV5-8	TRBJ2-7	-	TGTGCCAGCAGCTCGGCCCCCGCGGAGACCTACGAGCAGTACTTC	CASSSAPAETYEQYF
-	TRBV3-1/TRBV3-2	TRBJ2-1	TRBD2	TGTGCCAGCAGCCAAACGACGGGGGGGGTCAATGAGCAGTTCTTC	CASSQTTGGVNEQFF
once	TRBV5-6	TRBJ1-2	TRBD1	TGTGCCAGCAGCTTACAGGGGCCCTATGGCTACACCTTC	CASSLQGPYGYTF
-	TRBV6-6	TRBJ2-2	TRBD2	TGTGCCAGCAGCCGACTAGCGGGGGGCCTCCTAGCGTCTCCCGGGGAGCTGTTTTTT	CASSRLAGGLLASPGELFF
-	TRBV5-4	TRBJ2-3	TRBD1	TGTGCCAGCACCGAGAGGGGGCTTAGCACAGATACGCAGTATTTT	CASTERGLSTDTQYF
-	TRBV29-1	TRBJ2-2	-	TGCAGCGCCGGGCGGCAGGGGCTGACCGGGGAGCTGTTTTTT	CSAGRQGLTGELFF
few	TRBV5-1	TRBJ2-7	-	TGCGCCAGCGGGGTCGGGGCCTACGAGCAGTACTTC	CASGVGAYEQYF
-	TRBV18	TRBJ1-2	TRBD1	TGTGCCAGCTCACCACTTTCAGGACAGGGTGGAGGCTACACCTTC	CASSPLSGQGGGYTF
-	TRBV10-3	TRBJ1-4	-	TGTGCCATCAGTGAGGGCAGGGGTAATGAAAAACTGTTTTTT	CAISEGRGNEKLFF
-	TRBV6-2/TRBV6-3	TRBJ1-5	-	TGTGCCAGCAGTCGCAGTTTTAGCAATCAGCCCCAGCATTTT	CASSRSFSNQPQHF
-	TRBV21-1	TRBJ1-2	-	TGTGCCTGCCAAGGGGAGGCAGGGGGGTACTATGGCTACACCTTC	CACQGEAGGYYGYTF
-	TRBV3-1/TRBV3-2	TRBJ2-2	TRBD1	TGTGCCAGCAGCCAAGTACAGGGGATTCTCGGGGAGCTGTTTTTT	CASSQVQGILGELFF
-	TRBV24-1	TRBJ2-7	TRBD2	TGTGCCACCAGTGATGCCGCGGACGGGAGGGAGCAGTACTTC	CATSDAADGREQYF
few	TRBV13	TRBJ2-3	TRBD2	TGTGCCAGCAGCTTAGTCTCACTAGCGGGGACCACAGATACGCAGTATTTT	CASSLVSLAGTTDTQYF
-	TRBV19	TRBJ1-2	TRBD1	TGTGCCAGTAGTATTGAGTTGACAGGGGGCTCCTATGGCTACACCTTC	CASSIELTGGSYGYTF
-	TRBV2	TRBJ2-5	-	TGTGCCAGCAGTGAAAACTATAGGGAGACCCAGTACTTC	CASSENYRETQYF
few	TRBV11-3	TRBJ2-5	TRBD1	TGTGCCAGCAGCCCCCGAATCGGACAGGGGCAAGAGACCCAGTACTTC	CASSPRIGQGQETQYF
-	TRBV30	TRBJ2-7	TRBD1	TGTGCCTGGAGTGTACCGGCAGGGGGTTACGAGCAGTACTTC	CAWSVPAGGYEQYF
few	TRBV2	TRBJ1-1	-	TGTGCCAGCGATTATTTGGGCCGCACTGAAGCTTTCTTT	CASDYLGRTEAFF
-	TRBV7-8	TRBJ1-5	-	TGTGCCAGCAGCGTAAGGACAGACGGTCAGCCCCAGCATTTT	CASSVRTDGQPQHF
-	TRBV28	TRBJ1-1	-	TGTGCCTGCGGTGGAGGGAACACTGAAGCTTTCTTT	CACGGGNTEAFF
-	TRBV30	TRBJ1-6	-	TGTGCCTGGAGTGTTAACAGGTTTAATTCACCCCTCCACTTT	CAWSVNRFNSPLHF
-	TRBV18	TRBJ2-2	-	TGTGCCAGCTCACCACGGCAGGGGACCACCGGGGAGCTGTTTTTT	CASSPRQGTTGELFF
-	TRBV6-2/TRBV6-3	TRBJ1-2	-	TGTGCCAGCAGCCCTTTCCCGCCGGCCGGGGGCTACACCTTC	CASSPFPPAGGYTF
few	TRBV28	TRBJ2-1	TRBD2	TGTGCCAGCAGTCCCAACCCTAGCGGGGGGTGGGGTGAGCAGTTCTTC	CASSPNPSGGWGEQFF
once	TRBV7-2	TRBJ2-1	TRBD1	TGTGCCAGCAGCTCTCGGGACAGGACCTACAATGAGCAGTTCTTC	CASSSRDRTYNEQFF
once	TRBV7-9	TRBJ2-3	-	TGTGCCAGCAGCCTAGGGGGGACAAGGACAGATACGCAGTATTTT	CASSLGGTRTDTQYF
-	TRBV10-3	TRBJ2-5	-	TGTGCCATCAGTGAGTCGGCGGGCCCCCTAACCCAAGAGACCCAGTACTTC	CAISESAGPLTQETQYF
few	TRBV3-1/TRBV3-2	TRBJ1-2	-	TGTGCCAGCAGCCTTTACTCACGAGGCTACACCTTC	CASSLYSRGYTF
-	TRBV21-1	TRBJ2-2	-	TGTGCCAGCAGCAAAGCCCGGGACAGGGTTGAGGACACCGGGGAGCTGTTTTTT	CASSKARDRVEDTGELFF
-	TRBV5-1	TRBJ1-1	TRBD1	TGCGCCAGCAGCACAGGACAGGGCATGAACACTGAAGCTTTCTTT	CASSTGQGMNTEAFF
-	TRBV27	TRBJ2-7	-	TGTGCCAGCGGGCATCTGGGGCAGTACTTC	CASGHLGQYF
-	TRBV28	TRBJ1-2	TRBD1	TGTGCCAGCAGTTTTGTCGGACAGGGGCCCGAGTCGGGGCTATATGGCTACACCTTC	CASSFVGQGPESGLYGYTF
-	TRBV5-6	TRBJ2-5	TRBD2	TGTGCCAGCAGCCCCTCGGGGTCTAGCGGACAAGAGACCCAGTACTTC	CASSPSGSSGQETQYF
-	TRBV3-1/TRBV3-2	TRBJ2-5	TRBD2	TGTGCCAGCAGTCCTGGACTAGCGGGGGGCCCCCAAGAGACCCAGTACTTC	CASSPGLAGGPQETQYF
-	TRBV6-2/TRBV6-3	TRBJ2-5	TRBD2	TGTGCCAGCAGTTACTCCAGCGGGGGGGCGGAGGAGACCCAGTACTTC	CASSYSSGGAEETQYF
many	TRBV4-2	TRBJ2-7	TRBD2	TGTGCCAGCAGCCAAGACTCCAGGACTAGGGCGAGCGAGCAGTACTTC	CASSQDSRTRASEQYF
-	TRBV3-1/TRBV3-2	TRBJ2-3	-	TGTGCCAGCAGCCCAGACCGGGTGCGCACAGATACGCAGTATTTT	CASSPDRVRTDTQYF
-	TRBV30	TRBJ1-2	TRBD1	TGTGCCTGGAGTGTAATCACAGGGGGAGGCTATGGCTACACCTTC	CAWSVITGGGYGYTF
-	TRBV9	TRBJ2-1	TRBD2	TGTGCCAGCAGCTCCCTAGCGGTTTCCTACAATGAGCAGTTCTTC	CASSSLAVSYNEQFF
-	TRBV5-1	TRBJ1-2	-	TGCGCCAGCAGCTTTCGCGGTGCCGGTGGCTACACCTTC	CASSFRGAGGYTF
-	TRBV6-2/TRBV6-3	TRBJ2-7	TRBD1	TGTGCCAGCAGTTACGCTCAACCGGGACAGGGAGTAGGCGAGCAGTACTTC	CASSYAQPGQGVGEQYF
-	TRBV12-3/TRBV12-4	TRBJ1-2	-	TGTGCCAGCGGCGGCGAAGGGGGAGGCTACACCTTC	CASGGEGGGYTF
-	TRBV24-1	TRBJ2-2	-	TGTGCCACCAAGGCAGGGCGGACGGACACCGGGGAGCTGTTTTTT	CATKAGRTDTGELFF
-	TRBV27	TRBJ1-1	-	TGTGCCAGCAGGGGGCGAGACACTGAAGCTTTCTTT	CASRGRDTEAFF
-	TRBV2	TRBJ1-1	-	TGTGCCAGCAGTGAAGAGAGTTTGTATACGAACACTGAAGCTTTCTTT	CASSEESLYTNTEAFF
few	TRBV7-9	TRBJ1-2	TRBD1	TGTGCCAGCAGCTTGGGACAGGGATTGGGGGGCTACACCTTC	CASSLGQGLGGYTF
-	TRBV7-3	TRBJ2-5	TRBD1	TGTGCCAGCAGCTTACAGCAAGGGGGCTCGGGGGAGACCCAGTACTTC	CASSLQQGGSGETQYF
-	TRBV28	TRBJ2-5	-	TGTGCCAGCAGTATAGGACAGAGGGGGACCCAGTACTTC	CASSIGQRGTQYF
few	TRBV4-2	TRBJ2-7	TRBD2	TGTGCCAGCAGCCAAGTAACGGGGGGCTCCTACGAGCAGTACTTC	CASSQVTGGSYEQYF